Below are 24 T cell receptor beta chains sequenced from a single sample in a study of T cells in Graves' hyperthyroidism and ophthalmopathy. Amplification targeted TCR beta CDR3 regions from RNA transcripts. Using the HTBI primer set, a first-round RT-PCR was run on the TCR CDR3. Via MiXCR, TCRdb re-called the multiplex PCR reads, giving one row per CDR3 protein. The sample has about 700,000 distinct CDR3 sequences; 13% to 15% are singletons. Specimen: blood. These receptors were taken from a woman younger than 30 with Graves' hyperthyroidism.

This clonotype was picked up many times. This sequence joins TRBV12-3 or TRBV12-4 and TRBJ2-5, with TRBD2 matching over 13 bases. There are 17 residues in the CDR3. Trimming removed 1 base from V and 4 bases from J; junction bases left unmatched: 6. The CDR3 spells CASSLGTSGRGVETQYF. The DNA of the CDR3 is TGTGCCAGCAGTTTAGGGACTAGCGGGAGAGGGGTAGAGACCCAGTACTTC.

Note on this clonotype: This sequence may be a read error, since a much larger clone differs from it by one base. This chain uses TRBV5-4 with TRBJ2-3; no clear D gene. There are 13 residues in the CDR3. Germline V lookup: CDR1 SGHNT, CDR2 YYREEE (reference sequence). Trimming took 1 base from V and 2 from J, leaving 5 bases between them. The CDR3 DNA follows: TGTGCCAGCAGCTTGACTTTCACAGATACGCAGTATTTT. It translates to CASSLTFTDTQYF. Full variable domain (remainder filled in from reference TRBV5-4 and TRBJ2-3): ETGVTQSPTHLIKTRGQQVTLRCSSQSGHNTVSWYQQALGQGPQFIFQYYREEENGRGNFPPRFSGLQFPNYSSELNVNALELDDSALYLCASSLTFTDTQYFGPGTRLTVL.

This clonotype was recorded a few times. A read error may be the cause here, since a much bigger clone is one base away. The rearrangement uses TRBV2 and TRBJ2-1; 10 positions agree with TRBD2. The germline V gene encodes CDR1 SNHLY and CDR2 FYNNEI. This CDR3 comprises 19 residues. As DNA, the CDR3 is TGTGCCAGCAGCCCCACCGTGGGGCTAGCGGGAGCTCCCTACAATGGGCAGTTCTTC. This encodes CASSPTVGLAGAPYNGQFF.

This clonotype was detected many times. The V and J genes are TRBV18 and TRBJ2-5; 11 nucleotides align to TRBD2. Per the germline V gene, CDR1 is KGHSH and CDR2 is LQKENI. V gave up 0 bases and J gave up 4 bases; unmatched junction bases: 1. This CDR3 contains 15 residues. In nucleotides, the CDR3 is TGTGCCAGCTCACCACCGGGGACTAGCGGAGAGACCCAGTACTTC. It specifies CASSPPGTSGETQYF.

This clonotype came up many times. The chain employs TRBV11-2 and TRBJ1-1; 10 bases match TRBD1. The CDR3 contains 14 residues. The J segment lost 3 bases and the V segment lost 3 bases, leaving 1 base of the junction unmatched. CDR1 is SGHAT and CDR2 is FQNNGV in the germline V gene. DNA for the CDR3: TGTGCCAGCAGCTTTGGGACAGGGGACACTGAAGCTTTCTTT. Amino acid sequence: CASSFGTGDTEAFF.

This clonotype was counted only a few times. V and J are TRBV6-1 and TRBJ2-2; 9 bases match TRBD2. The V gene end was trimmed by 6 bases and the J gene end by 4 bases; junction bases not matched to a gene: 12. Germline V gives CDR1 MNHNS, CDR2 SASEGT. The CDR3 spans 17 residues. CDR3 coding DNA: TGTGCCAGCAGGCGATCCGGACTAGCGACTCCCACCGGGGAGCTGTTTTTT. This codes for CASRRSGLATPTGELFF.

The CDR3 loop is CASSYFLGETQYF. The DNA of the CDR3 is TGTGCCAGCAGTTATTTCCTCGGGGAGACCCAGTACTTC. The J gene is TRBJ2-5, the V gene TRBV6-2 or TRBV6-3; D is unresolved. In germline, CDR1 is MNHEY, CDR2 SVGEGT. The CDR3 is 13 amino acids. V was shortened by 3 bases and J by 5 bases, with 10 bases between the two germline ends.

This clonotype has more than one count but fewer than ten. At one end, the junction sequence differs from germline, possibly due to a read error. The V gene is TRBV6-1, the J gene TRBJ1-1, with D perhaps TRBD1 (5 bases). The CDR3 sequence is 14 residues long. CDR1 and CDR2 (germline): MNHNS, SASEGT. The CDR3 spells CTSREGRMNTEAFF. CDR3 bases: TGTACCAGCAGGGAAGGACGGATGAACACTGAAGCTTTCTTT.

This clonotype was seen a few times. The V and J genes are TRBV28 and TRBJ2-7; TRBD1 aligns across 8 bases. Germline assignment: CDR1 MDHEN and CDR2 SYDVKM. The CDR3 runs to 15 residues. V gave up 5 bases and J gave up 6 bases; unmatched junction bases: 12. The CDR3 spells CASSSFSDRDLEQYF. CDR3 bases: TGTGCCAGCAGTAGTTTTTCGGACAGGGACCTCGAGCAGTACTTC.

This clonotype was seen a handful of times. The chain employs TRBV6-5 and TRBJ1-5; D gene ambiguous. This CDR3 comprises 16 residues. V was cut by 2 bases and J by 2 bases, with 13 bases left in between. Germline CDR1 is MNHEY and CDR2 is SVGAGI. DNA of the CDR3: TGTGCCAGCAGTTACGGAGACGAGTTGGGCAATCAGCCCCAGCATTTT. Translating it yields CASSYGDELGNQPQHF.

This chain uses TRBV7-9 with TRBJ2-1; TRBD2 aligns across 9 bases. The junction had 4 bases not matched to a gene; V was cut back by 0 bases and J by 13 bases. The CDR3 loop spans 13 amino acids. Germline V gene sequence: CDR1 SEHNR, CDR2 FQNEAQ (reference sequence). The CDR3 DNA sequence: TGTGCCAGCAGCTTAGCGGGACTAGCCGCACAGTTCTTC. Translated, it gives CASSLAGLAAQFF. Full variable domain (missing parts from reference TRBV7-9 and TRBJ2-1): DTGVSQNPRHKITKRGQNVTFRCDPISEHNRLYWYRQTLGQGPEFLTYFQNEAQLEKSRLLSDRFSAERPKGSFSTLEIQRTEQGDSAMYLCASSLAGLAAQFFGPGTRLTVL.

The sample holds many counts of this clonotype. The V gene is TRBV6-2 or TRBV6-3, the J gene TRBJ1-1; 8 bases are a match to TRBD1. The CDR3 has 13 residues. Germline CDR1 MNHEY, CDR2 SVGEGT. The ends lost 6 bases at V and 4 bases at J; junction bases unmatched: 4. The CDR3 region is CASSWGQATEAFF. CDR3 bases: TGTGCCAGCAGCTGGGGACAGGCCACTGAAGCTTTCTTT.

This clonotype showed up many times. The V and J genes are TRBV2 and TRBJ2-5, with 11 positions matching TRBD1. Per the germline V gene, CDR1 is SNHLY and CDR2 is FYNNEI. V lost 7 bases to trimming and J lost 5 bases; unmatched junction nucleotides: 9. This CDR3 comprises 15 residues. The CDR3 here is CASNGQGAKSETQYF. In DNA form, the CDR3 reads TGTGCCAGCAATGGACAGGGGGCGAAATCGGAGACCCAGTACTTC.

The CDR3 spells CATSRSRELNEQFF. The CDR3 DNA reads TGTGCCACCAGCAGATCAAGGGAGTTGAATGAGCAGTTCTTC. The rearrangement links TRBV15 to TRBJ2-1; D may be TRBD2 (5 bases). The CDR3 length is 14 residues. Trimming removed 2 bases at V and 7 bases at J, with 12 bases between. The V gene's germline CDR1 is LNHNV and CDR2 YYDKDF (reference sequence).

Ten or more counts support this clonotype. The rearrangement joins TRBV27 to TRBJ2-7; D is perhaps TRBD1 (6 bases). Germline V gene lookup returns CDR1 MNHEY and CDR2 SMNVEV (reference sequence). The ends were cut back, 6 bases at V and 3 bases at J, with 18 bases in the middle. The CDR3 runs 15 residues. CDR3 DNA sequence: TGTGCCAGCAGATATTGGGTTCGAGGGGGCTACGAGCAGTACTTC. Residues: CASRYWVRGGYEQYF.

This chain joins TRBV24-1 and TRBJ2-3; D uncertain. The germline V gene encodes CDR1 KGHDR and CDR2 SFDVKD. V lost 9 bases and J lost 0, with 12 bases in between. The CDR3 has 14 residues. The CDR3 region has the DNA TGTGCCACCCAGGCGGCAACGAGCACAGATACGCAGTATTTT. Its protein product is CATQAATSTDTQYF.

The genes are TRBV11-2 and TRBJ1-6; D might be TRBD1 (6 bases). CDR3 length equals 14 residues. Trimming shortened V by 5 bases and J by 11 bases, and 16 bases separated the two germline ends. The germline gives CDR1 SGHAT, CDR2 FQNNGV. The CDR3 coding sequence is TGTGCCAGCAGCCCCCCAACAGGGACGACACCCCTCCACTTT. As protein: CASSPPTGTTPLHF.

This clonotype was seen ten or more times. V is TRBV7-3 and J is TRBJ2-7, with TRBD1 matching 7 bases. CDR1 and CDR2 from the germline V gene are SGHTA and FQGTGA. The CDR3 is made up of 16 amino acids. V shed 2 bases and J 0 bases; nucleotides not matched to a gene: 7. The CDR3 coding sequence is TGTGCCAGCAGCTTAGGTCAGACAGGGTCCTCCTACGAGCAGTACTTC. Residues: CASSLGQTGSSYEQYF.

This clonotype came up a few times. This may come from a read error, since a much larger clone is one base off. The V call is TRBV30, the J call TRBJ1-1; D gene ambiguous. The CDR3 contains 14 residues. Germline V gene data show CDR1 as GTSNPN and CDR2 as SVGIG (reference sequence). V gave up 3 bases and J gave up 4 bases, with 15 bases separating them. In nucleotides, the CDR3 is TGTGCCTGGAGGGGAGGCCAATGGAGCACTGAAGCTTTCTTT. It translates to CAWRGGQWSTEAFF.

This clonotype was seen repeatedly, ten times or more. CDR3 sequence reads: CAWGRDTEAFF. The CDR3 coding sequence is TGTGCCTGGGGAAGGGACACTGAAGCTTTCTTT. This sequence joins TRBV30 and TRBJ1-1; D unresolved. This CDR3 has 11 residues. Germline V gene sequence: CDR1 GTSNPN, CDR2 SVGIG (reference sequence). V gave up 5 bases and J gave up 3 bases, with 7 bases separating them.

This clonotype was detected ten times or more. This chain joins TRBV6-1 and TRBJ1-5; 7 nucleotides line up with TRBD1. Unmatched junction bases numbered 5, after V lost 5 bases and J lost 1 base. The germline V gene has CDR1 MNHNS and CDR2 SASEGT. The CDR3 consists of 15 residues. The CDR3 coding sequence is TGTGCCAGCAGTCCCCGGACAGGAAGCAATCAGCCCCAGCATTTT. Amino acid sequence: CASSPRTGSNQPQHF.

This clonotype was recorded many times. This chain links TRBV13 with TRBJ1-2, with 7 bases aligning to TRBD1. The CDR3 contains 14 residues. Germline CDR1 PRHDT, CDR2 FYEKMQ (reference sequence). V lost 4 bases and J lost 8; bases outside the gene matches: 10. CDR3 protein: CASSYFRQGEGYTF. The CDR3 DNA is TGTGCCAGCAGCTACTTCCGACAGGGTGAGGGCTACACCTTC.

This clonotype was detected only a few times. The chain links TRBV19 to TRBJ2-7; 8 nucleotides agree with TRBD2. CDR1 is LNHDA, CDR2 SQIVND, per germline (reference sequence). J gave up 0 bases and V 4 bases, and 20 bases lay outside the gene matches. The CDR3 extends over 20 amino acids. DNA for the CDR3: TGTGCCAGTAGTAGCCCCCGGGAGAATGGGGCGGGAGGACGCTCCTACGAGCAGTACTTC. As protein: CASSSPRENGAGGRSYEQYF.

This clonotype was seen a handful of times. This sequence joins TRBV5-1 and TRBJ2-1; 15 bases agree with TRBD2. V trimming: 5 bases; J trimming: 4 bases; junction bases outside the gene matches: 4. CDR3 length equals 16 residues. CDR1 is SGHRS, CDR2 YFSETQ, per germline. The chain's CDR3 is CASRSGLAGGYNEQFF. In nucleotides, the CDR3 is TGCGCCAGCAGGAGTGGACTAGCGGGAGGGTACAATGAGCAGTTCTTC. The full variable domain, its missing parts supplied by reference TRBV5-1 and TRBJ2-1, is KAGVTQTPRYLIKTRGQQVTLSCSPISGHRSVSWYQQTPGQGLQFLFEYFSETQRNKGNFPGRFSGRQFSNSRSEMNVSTLELGDSALYLCASRSGLAGGYNEQFFGPGTRLTVL.